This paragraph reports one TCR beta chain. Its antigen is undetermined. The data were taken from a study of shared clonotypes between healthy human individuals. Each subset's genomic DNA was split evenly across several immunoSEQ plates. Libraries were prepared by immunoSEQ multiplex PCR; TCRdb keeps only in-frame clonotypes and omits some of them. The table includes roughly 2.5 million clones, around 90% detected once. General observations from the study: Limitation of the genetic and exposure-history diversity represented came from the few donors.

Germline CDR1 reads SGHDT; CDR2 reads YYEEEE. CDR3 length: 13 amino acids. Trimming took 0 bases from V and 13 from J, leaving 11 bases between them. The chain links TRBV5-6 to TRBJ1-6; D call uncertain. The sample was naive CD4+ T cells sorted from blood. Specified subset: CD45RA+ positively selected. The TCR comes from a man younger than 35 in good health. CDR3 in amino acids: CASSLASGDPLHF. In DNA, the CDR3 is TGTGCCAGCAGCTTGGCAAGTGGGGATCCCCTCCACTTT. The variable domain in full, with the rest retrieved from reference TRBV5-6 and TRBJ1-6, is DAGVTQSPTHLIKTRGQQVTLRCSPKSGHDTVSWYQQALGQGPQFIFQYYEEEERQRGNFPDRFSGHQFPNYSSELNVNALLLGDSALYLCASSLASGDPLHFGNGTRLTVT.